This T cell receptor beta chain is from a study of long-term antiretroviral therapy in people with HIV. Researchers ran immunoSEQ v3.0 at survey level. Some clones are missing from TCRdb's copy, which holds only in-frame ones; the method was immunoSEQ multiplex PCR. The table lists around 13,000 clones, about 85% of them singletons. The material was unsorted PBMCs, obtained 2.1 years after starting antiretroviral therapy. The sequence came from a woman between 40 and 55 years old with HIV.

This CDR3 reads CASSIGGGFDEQFF. CDR3 DNA sequence: TGTGCCAGTAGTATAGGAGGGGGCTTCGATGAGCAGTTCTTC. The chain combines TRBV19 with TRBJ2-1, with 7 bases lining up with TRBD1. J was trimmed by 8 bases and V by 1 base; bases with no gene match: 5. Per the germline V gene, CDR1 is LNHDA and CDR2 is SQIVND (reference sequence). The CDR3 loop spans 14 amino acids. The complete variable domain, with remaining parts taken from reference TRBV19 and TRBJ2-1, reads DGGITQSPKYLFRKEGQNVTLSCEQNLNHDAMYWYRQDPGQGLRLIYYSQIVNDFQKGDIAEGYSVSREKKESFPLTVTSAQKNPTAFYLCASSIGGGFDEQFFGPGTRLTVL.